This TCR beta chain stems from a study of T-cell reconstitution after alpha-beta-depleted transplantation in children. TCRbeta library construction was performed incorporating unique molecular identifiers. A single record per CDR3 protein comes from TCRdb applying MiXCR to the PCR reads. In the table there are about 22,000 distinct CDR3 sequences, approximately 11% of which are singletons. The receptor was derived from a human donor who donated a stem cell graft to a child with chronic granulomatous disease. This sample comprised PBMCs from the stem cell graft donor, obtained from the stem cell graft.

DNA of the CDR3: TGCAGTGCTAGGCAACCGGGTCCCTATTCACCCCTCCACTTT. It specifies CSARQPGPYSPLHF. V is TRBV20-1 and J is TRBJ1-6; no clear D gene. Trimming stripped 3 bases from V and 8 bases from J, with 14 bases between. Germline V lookup: CDR1 DFQATT, CDR2 SNEGSKA (reference sequence). CDR3 length: 14 residues.